Given below is one T cell receptor (beta chain) in context. Its target is not known. The CDR3 length is 13 residues. CDR1 SGHTA and CDR2 FQGNSA come from the germline V gene. V was shortened by 4 bases and J by 3 bases, with 6 bases between the two germline ends. The data stem from a study of beta chain features in type 1 diabetes. About the study: Researchers looked at some 99 million sorted cells across all samples. General study results and limits: TCRB CDR3s from Type 1 diabetes patients were moderately but significantly shorter in all four CD4+ subsets. Whether HLA type influences TCRB rearrangement remained unresolved here.

Isolated RNA was reverse transcribed in full, so expressed TCRB transcripts were sequenced. TCRdb's copy holds only in-frame clones and misses some; the assay was immunoSEQ multiplex PCR. The sample has 300,000 or so clones; around an eighth are singletons. Only one heparinised blood draw was taken per donor, and its volume averaged roughly 0.12 L. It was via CD45RO/CCR7/CD25/CD127/CD95/CD27 that CD4+ naive, central memory, regulatory and stem cell-like memory cells were sorted. This receptor was taken from a woman between 18 and 29 years old with type 1 diabetes. V is TRBV7-2 and J is TRBJ2-2, with D uncertain. Sequenced input: naive CD4+ T cells from blood. CDR3 residues: CASSSDYTGELFF. The CDR3 nucleotides are TGTGCCAGCAGCTCTGACTACACCGGGGAGCTGTTTTTT.